The source of this TCR beta chain is a study of beta chain features in type 1 diabetes. Study overall: In age, gender and cell yields, patients were similar to healthy donors. Whole-study findings and limits: Type 1 diabetes patients showed a moderate but significant shortening of TCRB CDR3s in all four CD4+ subsets. It was among patients, rather than healthy donors, that naive, central memory and Treg TCRB repertoires appeared more similar.

This clone was recorded a few times. Its antigen remains unidentified. The sequenced template was cDNA made from the entire isolated RNA. Here immunoSEQ multiplex PCR was the method, and the copy in TCRdb shows in-frame clones only, minus some. The repertoire holds some 270,000 clones, with approximately 11% as singletons. The TCR originated in a man aged 30 to 39 with type 1 diabetes. Sample: naive CD4+ T cells from blood.

The CDR3: CASSQEWSGYTF. The CDR3, as DNA: TGCGCCAGCAGCCAAGAGTGGAGCGGCTACACCTTC. The chain recombines TRBV4-1 with TRBJ1-2; D is unresolved. Germline V CDR1 and CDR2: MGHRA, YSYEKL. The CDR3 is made up of 12 amino acids. V was cut by 0 bases and J by 8 bases, with 7 bases left in between.